This T cell receptor beta chain is from a study of blood T cell repertoires in COVID-19. At the level of the study: The United States, Italy and Spain provided the acute and convalescent COVID-19 samples. Nucleic acid was either cDNA or gDNA, and it came from T cells, B-cell-depleted T cells, or PBMCs.

CDR3 size: 14 residues. Germline V CDR1 and CDR2: SNHLY, FYNNEI. Germline trimming cut 7 bases from V and 12 bases from J; bases unmatched to any gene: 10. In the original processing: Reference gene primer amplification gave nucleated cell count estimates. Using immunoSEQ multiplex PCR, the repertoire was profiled, and TCRdb retains in-frame clones only, with some absent. V, J and clone size are those of that table, while D and trimming were read from the DNA. The sample contains about 54,000 clones, about 90% of which appear only once. This clonotype originated in an older woman with active or convalescent COVID-19. Sequenced: peripheral blood. The chain joins TRBV2 to TRBJ1-5; 12 nucleotides align to TRBD1. The CDR3 loop reads CASKRGQGAPNQHF. The CDR3 DNA reads as TGTGCCAGCAAGAGGGGACAGGGGGCCCCGAACCAGCATTTT.